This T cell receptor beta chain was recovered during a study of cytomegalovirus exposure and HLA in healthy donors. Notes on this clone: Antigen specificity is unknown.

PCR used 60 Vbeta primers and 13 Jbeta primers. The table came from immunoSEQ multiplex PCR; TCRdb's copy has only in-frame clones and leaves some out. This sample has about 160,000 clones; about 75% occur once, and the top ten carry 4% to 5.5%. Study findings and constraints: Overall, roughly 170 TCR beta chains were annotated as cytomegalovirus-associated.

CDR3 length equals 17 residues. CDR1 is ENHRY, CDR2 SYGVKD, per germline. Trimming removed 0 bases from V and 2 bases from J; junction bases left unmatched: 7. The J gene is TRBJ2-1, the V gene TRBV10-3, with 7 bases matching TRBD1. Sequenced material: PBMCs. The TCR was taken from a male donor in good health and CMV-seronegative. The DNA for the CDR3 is TGTGCCATCAGTGAGTCGATGCCGGGACAGCCCTACAATGAGCAGTTCTTC. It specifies CAISESMPGQPYNEQFF.